This entry concerns a single T cell receptor (beta chain). This entry comes from a study of cytomegalovirus exposure and HLA in healthy donors. Trimming took off 0 bases at V and 3 bases at J, with 9 bases between the two ends. Germline assignment: CDR1 SGHRS and CDR2 YFSETQ. The CDR3 spans 14 residues. Data came from immunoSEQ multiplex PCR; TCRdb stores just in-frame clones and leaves some out. Counted here are some 120,000 clones, roughly 95% occurring once; the ten biggest clones make up 1.7%. Sequenced: PBMCs. V usage is TRBV5-1 and J usage is TRBJ1-1; D is unclear. The TCR originated in a man aged 18 to 30 in good health and CMV-seronegative. CDR3 region: CASSLAITDTEAFF. CDR3 sequence (DNA): TGCGCCAGCAGCTTGGCCATAACGGACACTGAAGCTTTCTTT.